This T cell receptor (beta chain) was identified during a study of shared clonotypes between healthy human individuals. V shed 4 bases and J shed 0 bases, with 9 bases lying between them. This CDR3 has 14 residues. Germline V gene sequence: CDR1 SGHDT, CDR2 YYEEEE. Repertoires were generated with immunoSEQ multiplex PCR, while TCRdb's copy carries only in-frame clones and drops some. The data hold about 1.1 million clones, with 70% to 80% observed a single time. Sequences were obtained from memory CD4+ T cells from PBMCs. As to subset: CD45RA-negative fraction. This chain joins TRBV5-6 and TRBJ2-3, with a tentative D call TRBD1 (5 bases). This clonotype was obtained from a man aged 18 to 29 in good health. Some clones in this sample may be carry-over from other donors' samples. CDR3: CASSGAGSTDTQYF. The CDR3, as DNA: TGTGCCAGCAGCGGGGCTGGCAGCACAGATACGCAGTATTTT.